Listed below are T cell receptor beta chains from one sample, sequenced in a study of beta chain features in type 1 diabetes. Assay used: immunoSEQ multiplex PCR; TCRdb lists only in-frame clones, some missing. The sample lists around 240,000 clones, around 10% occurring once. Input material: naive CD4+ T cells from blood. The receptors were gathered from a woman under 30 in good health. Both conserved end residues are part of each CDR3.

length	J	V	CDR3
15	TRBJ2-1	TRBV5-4	CASSYSTSGRVGQFF
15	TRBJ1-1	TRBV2	CASKEQGTLNTEAFF
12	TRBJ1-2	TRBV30	CACQQGTYGYTF
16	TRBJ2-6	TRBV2	CASSGQANSGANVLTF
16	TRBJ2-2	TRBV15	CATSRVLSVNTGELFF
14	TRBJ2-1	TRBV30	CAWRGLAVGNEQFF
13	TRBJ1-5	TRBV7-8	CASSQSMANPKHF
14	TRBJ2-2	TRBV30	CAWRLAGGTGELFF
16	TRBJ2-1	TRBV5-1	CASSPSQQVSYNEQFF
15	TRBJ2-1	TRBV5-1	CASSLQLGQQDEQFF
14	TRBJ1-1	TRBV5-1	CASSLAQGRAEAFF
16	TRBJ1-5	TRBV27	CASSLFSGNKNQPQHF
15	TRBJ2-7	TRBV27	CASSLTSGTSYEQYF
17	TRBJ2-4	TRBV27	CASSFLRGRLAKNIQYF
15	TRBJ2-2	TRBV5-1	CASSRGQAITGELFF
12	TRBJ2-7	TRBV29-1	CSISPGSYEQYF
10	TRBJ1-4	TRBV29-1	CSAREEKLFF
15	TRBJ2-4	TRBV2	CASSPDRGSSDIQYF
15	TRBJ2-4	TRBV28	CASSDMTVAKNIQYF
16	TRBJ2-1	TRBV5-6	CASSLRETGDSNEQFF
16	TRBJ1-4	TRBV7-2	CASSSGQGGTNEKLFF